These T cell receptor beta chains were read from a single sample in a study of control samples from healthy donors and cancer patients. Some clones are missing from TCRdb's copy, which holds only in-frame ones; the method was immunoSEQ multiplex PCR. The sample holds 120,000 to 150,000 clones, roughly nine tenths seen once. The specimen was blood. These receptors originate from a man younger than 45 in good health. Each CDR3 is given with its conserved first and last residue. Each record gives: V gene, J gene, D gene, CDR3 DNA, CDR3 protein. A D gene is named only where the DNA matches it firmly.

v_gene: TRBV2; j_gene: TRBJ2-1; d_gene: TRBD1; CDR3nt: TGTGCCAGCTGGGGACAGCCCAATGAGCAGTTCTTC; CDR3aa: CASWGQPNEQFF
v_gene: TRBV7-3; j_gene: TRBJ2-6; d_gene: .; CDR3nt: TGTGCCAGCAGCTTACGGTGGGAATCCGGGGCCAACGTCCTGACTTTC; CDR3aa: CASSLRWESGANVLTF
v_gene: TRBV19; j_gene: TRBJ1-6; d_gene: .; CDR3nt: TGTGCCAGTAGTATGGGCACAGGGACACCCCTCCACTTT; CDR3aa: CASSMGTGTPLHF
v_gene: TRBV6-4; j_gene: TRBJ2-3; d_gene: TRBD1; CDR3nt: TGTGCCAGCAGTGACGGGGGGGGACAGGGAACAGATACGCAGTATTTT; CDR3aa: CASSDGGGQGTDTQYF
v_gene: TRBV6-6; j_gene: TRBJ1-4; d_gene: .; CDR3nt: TGTGCCAGCGGTCCGGGGGTCACTAATGAAAAACTGTTTTTT; CDR3aa: CASGPGVTNEKLFF
v_gene: TRBV29-1; j_gene: TRBJ1-1; d_gene: .; CDR3nt: TGCAGCGTTGTGGTCGTGGCACTGAACACTGAAGCTTTCTTT; CDR3aa: CSVVVVALNTEAFF
v_gene: TRBV18; j_gene: TRBJ1-1; d_gene: .; CDR3nt: TGTGCCAGCTCACCACCGTCCTACACTGAAGCTTTCTTT; CDR3aa: CASSPPSYTEAFF
v_gene: TRBV4-3; j_gene: TRBJ2-3; d_gene: .; CDR3nt: TGCGCCAGCAGCCAAGGGGGAATGGGAGATACGCAGTATTTT; CDR3aa: CASSQGGMGDTQYF
v_gene: TRBV12-3/TRBV12-4; j_gene: TRBJ2-1; d_gene: .; CDR3nt: TGTGCCAGCAGGCTGACAGGAAACAATGAGCAGTTCTTC; CDR3aa: CASRLTGNNEQFF
v_gene: TRBV19; j_gene: TRBJ2-7; d_gene: TRBD1; CDR3nt: TGTGCCAGTACCCCTGGGACAGGAAACTACGAGCAGTACTTC; CDR3aa: CASTPGTGNYEQYF